This note documents a single TCR beta chain sequence. This sample is drawn from a study of blood T cell repertoires in COVID-19. Study-level background: The samples span acute and convalescent COVID-19 from the United States, Italy and Spain. Sources were T cells, B-cell-depleted T cells, or PBMCs; the material itself was cDNA or gDNA.

V lost 2 bases and J 8 bases, leaving 15 bases between the germline ends. Looked up from germline, CDR1 is MDHEN and CDR2 is SYDVKM. The CDR3 spans 14 residues. Authors' processing steps: Estimation of nucleated cell counts was performed using reference gene primer amplification. Data came from immunoSEQ multiplex PCR; TCRdb stores just in-frame clones and leaves some out. For V, J and clone size, that table is used; D and trimming come from the DNA. The sample consists of approximately 68,000 clones, about 85% of them appearing once. Sequencing was carried out using peripheral blood. The sequence derives from a woman of 80 years or more with active or convalescent COVID-19. The chain carries TRBV28 and TRBJ1-2; TRBD1 is a possible D gene (6 bases). The CDR3, as DNA: TGTGCCAGCAGTTTAGTACAGGGCCCCCCGGGCTACACCTTC. Translating it yields CASSLVQGPPGYTF.